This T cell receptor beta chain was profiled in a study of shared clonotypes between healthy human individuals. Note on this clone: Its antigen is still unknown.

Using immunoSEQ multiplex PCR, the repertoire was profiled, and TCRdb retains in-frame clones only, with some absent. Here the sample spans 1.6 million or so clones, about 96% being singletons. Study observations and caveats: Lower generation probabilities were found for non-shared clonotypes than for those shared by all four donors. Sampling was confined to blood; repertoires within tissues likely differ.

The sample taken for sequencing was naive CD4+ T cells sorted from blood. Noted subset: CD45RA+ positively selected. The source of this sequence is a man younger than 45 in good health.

The CDR3 nucleotides read TGTGCCAGCTCACCGACCGTGACAGACGTGACCCAGTACTTC. Its translation: CASSPTVTDVTQYF. The rearrangement uses TRBV18 and TRBJ2-5, with TRBD1 as a possible D gene (5 bases). The CDR3 is 14 amino acids. The V gene's germline CDR1 is KGHSH and CDR2 LQKENI. With 3 bases removed from V and 7 bases from J, the gap between germline ends came to 15 bases.